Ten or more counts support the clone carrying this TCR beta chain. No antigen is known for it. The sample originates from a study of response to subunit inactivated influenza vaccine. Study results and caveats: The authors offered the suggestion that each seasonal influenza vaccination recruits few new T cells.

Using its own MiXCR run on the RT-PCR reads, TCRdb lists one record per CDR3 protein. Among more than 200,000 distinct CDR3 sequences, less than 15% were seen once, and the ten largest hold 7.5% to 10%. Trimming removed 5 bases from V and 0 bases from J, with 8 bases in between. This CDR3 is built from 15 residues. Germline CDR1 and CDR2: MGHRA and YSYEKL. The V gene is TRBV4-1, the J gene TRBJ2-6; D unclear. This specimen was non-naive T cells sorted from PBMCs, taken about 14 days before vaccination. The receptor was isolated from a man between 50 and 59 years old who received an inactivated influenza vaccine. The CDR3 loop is CASSLADSGANVLTF. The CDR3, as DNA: TGCGCCAGCAGCTTAGCAGACTCTGGGGCCAACGTCCTGACTTTC.